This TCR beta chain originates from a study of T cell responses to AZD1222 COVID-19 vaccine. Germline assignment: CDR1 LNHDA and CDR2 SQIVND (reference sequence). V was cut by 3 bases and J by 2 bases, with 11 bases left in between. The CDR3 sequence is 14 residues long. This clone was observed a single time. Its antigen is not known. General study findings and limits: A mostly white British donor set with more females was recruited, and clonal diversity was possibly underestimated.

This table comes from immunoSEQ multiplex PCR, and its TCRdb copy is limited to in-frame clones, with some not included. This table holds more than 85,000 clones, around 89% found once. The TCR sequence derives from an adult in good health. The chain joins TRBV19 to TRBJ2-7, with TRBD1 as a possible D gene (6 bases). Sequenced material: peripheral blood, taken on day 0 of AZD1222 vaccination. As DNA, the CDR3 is TGTGCCAGTAGTATTGGACAGAAAACCTACGAGCAGTACTTC. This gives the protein CASSIGQKTYEQYF. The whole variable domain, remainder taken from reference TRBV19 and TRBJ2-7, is DGGITQSPKYLFRKEGQNVTLSCEQNLNHDAMYWYRQDPGQGLRLIYYSQIVNDFQKGDIAEGYSVSREKKESFPLTVTSAQKNPTAFYLCASSIGQKTYEQYFGPGTRLTVT.